A single sample gave rise to the 26 T cell receptor beta chains below, sequenced in a study of T cells in localized non-small cell lung cancer. Sequenced by immunoSEQ multiplex PCR; TCRdb stores in-frame clones only, minus some. Of 2,000 to 2,500 clones listed, more than 25% are singletons. Sequencing was performed on normal lung tissue next to the tumor, taken before any cancer treatment. The source of these receptors is a man aged 40 to 69 with stage III lung adenocarcinoma.

The V and J genes are TRBV28 and TRBJ1-2; maybe TRBD1 (5 bases). The V and J ends lost 3 bases and 2 bases respectively, with 7 bases between them. Germline assignment: CDR1 MDHEN and CDR2 SYDVKM. CDR3 size: 13 residues. The CDR3 DNA reads as TGTGCCAGCAGTTTGCGGGGGAACTATGGCTACACCTTC. Translation: CASSLRGNYGYTF.

In this sample, this clone is medium-sized. V usage is TRBV11-3 and J usage is TRBJ2-2; TRBD1 matches 9 bases. The CDR3 contains 17 residues. Germline V CDR1 and CDR2: SGHNT, YENEEA. V gave up 5 bases and J gave up 4 bases; unmatched junction bases: 11. CDR3 nucleotides: TGTGCCAGCAGCCCTGGGACAGGGATTCGAGGCACCGGGGAGCTGTTTTTT. It specifies CASSPGTGIRGTGELFF.

This clone is judged medium-sized. Other nucleotide sequences in the sample specify the same CDR3. The chain couples TRBV11-3 to TRBJ2-3; weak D call: TRBD1 (6 bases). V was cut by 5 bases and J by 0 bases, with 9 bases left in between. Germline assignment: CDR1 SGHNT and CDR2 YENEEA. The CDR3 covers 14 residues. CDR3 in DNA: TGTGCCAGCAGCCCCCAGGGGAGCACAGATACGCAGTATTTT. Translation gives CASSPQGSTDTQYF.

This clone came up a few times. V gene TRBV6-8 combines with J gene TRBJ2-7, with TRBD2 matching 8 bases. Germline V lookup: CDR1 MNHGY, CDR2 SAAAGT. V trimming: 5 bases; J trimming: 3 bases; junction bases outside the gene matches: 12. This CDR3 has 16 amino acids. The CDR3 DNA is TGTGCCAGCAGTCACGCGGGAGGTAGCGGCAACTACGAGCAGTACTTC. Translation: CASSHAGGSGNYEQYF.

The V and J genes are TRBV6-8 and TRBJ1-2, with D tentatively TRBD1 (5 bases). The V and J ends lost 0 bases and 0 bases respectively, with 8 bases between them. This CDR3 has 15 residues. Germline values: CDR1 MNHGY, CDR2 SAAAGT. In DNA, the CDR3 is TGTGCCAGCAGTTACTCGGACATCGCTAACTATGGCTACACCTTC. Residues: CASSYSDIANYGYTF.

The chain couples TRBV29-1 to TRBJ2-5; 8 nucleotides align to TRBD2. The germline gives CDR1 SQVTM, CDR2 ANQGSEA. Losses at the gene ends were 7 bases for V and 4 bases for J; bases not matched to a gene: 17. The CDR3 contains 16 residues. The CDR3 DNA reads TGCAGCGCCAGGGCCCGAGTATCGGGGGGGCCAGAGACCCAGTACTTC. Translation: CSARARVSGGPETQYF.

Remarks on this clone: At one boundary the junction diverges from the germline segment, which might be a read error. Owing to an unread or ambiguous base, the encoded residue is reported as X. This chain joins TRBV19 and TRBJ1-6; D is unclear. Germline CDR1 is LNHDA and CDR2 is SQIVND (reference sequence). CDR3 length: 13 amino acids. The CDR3 DNA reads TGTGCCAGTAGTATGGGAACAGATTCACCCCTCCAYTTT. This sequence encodes CASSMGTDSPLXF. The whole CDR3 reads CASSMGTDSPLHF.

The chain is built from TRBV14 and TRBJ2-4; D perhaps matches TRBD2 (6 bases). This CDR3 contains 14 residues. From germline, CDR1 is SGHDN and CDR2 FVKESK. The germline V and J ends were trimmed by 4 bases and 5 bases, with 12 bases remaining between them. Here the CDR3 DNA reads TGTGCCAGCAGCCCAAGCGGGCCCCAAAACATTCAGTACTTC. Protein: CASSPSGPQNIQYF.

The V call is TRBV19, the J call TRBJ1-2, with TRBD1 as a possible D gene (6 bases). The CDR3 sequence is 16 residues long. The germline V and J ends were trimmed by 5 bases and 4 bases, with 20 bases remaining between them. The V gene's germline CDR1 is LNHDA and CDR2 SQIVND (reference sequence). The CDR3 DNA reads as TGTGCCAGTAGTGCCTCCGGGGGGCGTAATATCTATGGCTACACCTTC. This codes for CASSASGGRNIYGYTF.

The J gene is TRBJ2-7, the V gene TRBV14; TRBD2 matches at 8 bases. V lost 8 bases, J lost 3 bases, and 6 bases stayed unmatched. The germline V gene has CDR1 SGHDN and CDR2 FVKESK. This CDR3 has 13 residues. Here the CDR3 reads CASSLAELYEQYF. In DNA, the CDR3 is TGTGCCAGCTCACTAGCGGAGCTCTACGAGCAGTACTTC.

This chain joins TRBV10-3 and TRBJ1-3; D unclear. V was pared by 2 bases and J by 1 base, with 6 bases between. This CDR3 region has 14 residues. Looked up from germline, CDR1 is ENHRY and CDR2 is SYGVKD. The CDR3 region has the DNA TGTGCCATCAGTGAGCGGCTTTCTGGAAACACCATATATTTT. It encodes CAISERLSGNTIYF.

The chain links TRBV11-3 to TRBJ2-7; 16 nucleotides align to TRBD2. The CDR3 is made up of 19 amino acids. Germline V lookup: CDR1 SGHNT, CDR2 YENEEA. The V gene end was trimmed by 6 bases and the J gene end by 4 bases; junction bases not matched to a gene: 15. The CDR3 is CASRPSPGTSGGASYEQYF. CDR3 DNA: TGTGCCAGCAGGCCTAGCCCCGGGACTAGCGGGGGGGCCAGTTACGAGCAGTACTTC.

The chain links TRBV7-2 to TRBJ2-1, with D uncertain. Germline CDR1 and CDR2: SGHTA and FQGNSA. There are 13 residues in the CDR3. Trimming cost V 5 bases and J 6 bases, with 11 bases left between them. The CDR3 nucleotides are TGTGCCAGCAGCCCACCCGACTCCAATGAGCAGTTCTTC. The encoded protein is CASSPPDSNEQFF.

This chain connects TRBV30 to TRBJ1-2, with TRBD1 matching 9 bases. The CDR3 spans 14 residues. Unmatched junction bases numbered 8, after V lost 5 bases and J lost 4 bases. Germline loops: CDR1 GTSNPN, CDR2 SVGIG (reference sequence). Written as DNA, the CDR3 is TGTGCCTGGCTCGGACAGGGGAACCTCTATGGCTACACCTTC. Its translation: CAWLGQGNLYGYTF.

V is TRBV15 and J is TRBJ2-2; 7 bases match TRBD1. Germline values: CDR1 LNHNV, CDR2 YYDKDF (reference sequence). The CDR3 has 15 residues. V lost 1 base to trimming and J lost 5 bases; unmatched junction nucleotides: 4. CDR3 in amino acids: CATSRGTRGTGELFF. DNA for the CDR3: TGTGCCACCAGCAGAGGTACCAGGGGGACCGGGGAGCTGTTTTTT.

The CDR3 coding sequence is TGTGCCAGTAGTTTCAGTCCCGGGACAGGGTTGAGCGTCCTGACTTTC. It is translated as CASSFSPGTGLSVLTF. The rearrangement links TRBV19 to TRBJ2-6, with 9 positions matching TRBD1. Germline-derived CDR1 and CDR2 are LNHDA and SQIVND (reference sequence). With V trimmed by 5 bases and J by 12 bases, 14 bases remained unmatched. This CDR3 has 16 amino acids. Using reference TRBV19 and TRBJ2-6 for the parts outside the CDR3, the full variable domain is DGGITQSPKYLFRKEGQNVTLSCEQNLNHDAMYWYRQDPGQGLRLIYYSQIVNDFQKGDIAEGYSVSREKKESFPLTVTSAQKNPTAFYLCASSFSPGTGLSVLTFGAGSRLTVL.

V is TRBV5-1 and J is TRBJ1-3, with D possibly being TRBD1 (5 bases). Germline CDR1 and CDR2: SGHRS and YFSETQ. The CDR3 runs 14 residues. V was clipped by 0 bases and J by 8 bases, with 12 bases between them. The DNA of the CDR3 is TGCGCCAGCAGCTTGGCCCAGGGCACTGACACCATATATTTT. This translates into CASSLAQGTDTIYF.

The chain employs TRBV6-8 and TRBJ2-1; TRBD1 matches at 10 bases. The trim removed 3 bases at V and 6 bases at J, leaving 8 bases unmatched. The CDR3 loop spans 16 amino acids. Germline values: CDR1 MNHGY, CDR2 SAAAGT. Here the CDR3 reads CASSYPPGQGRNEQFF. The CDR3 region has the DNA TGTGCCAGCAGTTATCCCCCGGGACAGGGGCGCAATGAGCAGTTCTTC.

This chain joins TRBV11-3 and TRBJ2-3; tentatively, D is TRBD2 (5 bases). Deletions cut 5 bases from V and 5 bases from J, with 20 bases between. This CDR3 is built from 16 residues. The germline CDR1 and CDR2 sequences are SGHNT and YENEEA. The DNA of the CDR3 is TGTGCCAGCAGCCTTCGGGTGGAGGTCCCTGGAGATACGCAGTATTTT. Its translation is CASSLRVEVPGDTQYF.

Sample share makes this clone medium-sized. The chain couples TRBV6-8 to TRBJ1-1; D unclear. The V end was cut by 5 bases, the J end by 3 bases, with 13 bases between. This CDR3 has 14 residues. Germline values: CDR1 MNHGY, CDR2 SAAAGT. The CDR3 sequence is CASSQPLPDTEAFF. The CDR3 DNA follows: TGTGCCAGCAGTCAACCGTTGCCAGACACTGAAGCTTTCTTT.

The rearrangement uses TRBV6-8 and TRBJ1-2; the D gene is possibly TRBD1 (6 bases). This CDR3 is 15 amino acids long. Germline lookup yields CDR1 MNHGY and CDR2 SAAAGT. The ends were cut back, 0 bases at V and 8 bases at J, with 16 bases in the middle. As DNA, the CDR3 is TGTGCCAGCAGTTACTCAAAGGACAGCGGGGAGGGCTACACCTTC. This translates into CASSYSKDSGEGYTF.

This clone came up a few times. This chain connects TRBV11-3 to TRBJ1-3; a possible D gene is TRBD1 (6 bases). Trimming removed 4 bases from V and 8 bases from J, with 18 bases in between. Looked up from germline, CDR1 is SGHNT and CDR2 is YENEEA. CDR3 size: 15 residues. CDR3 bases: TGTGCCAGCAGCTACTCCTTAGTGGAGGGGGACACCATATATTTT. It is translated as CASSYSLVEGDTIYF.

This clone was detected only a few times. This chain joins TRBV9 and TRBJ2-7, with TRBD2 matching over 7 bases. The CDR3 has 12 residues. CDR1 is SGDLS and CDR2 is YYNGEE in the germline V gene. Germline trimming cut 8 bases from V and 4 bases from J; bases unmatched to any gene: 6. The CDR3 spells CASGTTPYEQYF. In DNA, the CDR3 is TGTGCCAGTGGGACTACACCATACGAGCAGTACTTC.

This sequence joins TRBV6-8 and TRBJ2-2; D is perhaps TRBD1 (6 bases). V lost 0 bases and J lost 6, with 8 bases in between. In germline, CDR1 is MNHGY, CDR2 SAAAGT. The CDR3 spans 14 residues. The CDR3 coding sequence is TGTGCCAGCAGTTACTCGGGGGCCCCCGGGGAGCTGTTTTTT. Encoded protein: CASSYSGAPGELFF.

The chain joins TRBV18 to TRBJ2-7; 10 nucleotides align to TRBD1. CDR1 is KGHSH and CDR2 is LQKENI in the germline V gene. Trimming removed 6 bases from V and 5 bases from J; junction bases left unmatched: 7. The CDR3 runs to 14 residues. Here the CDR3 reads CASSLMTGGHEQYF. CDR3 DNA sequence: TGTGCCAGCTCCCTAATGACAGGGGGCCACGAGCAGTACTTC.

Concerning this clone: A junction end diverges from the germline sequence, so it may reflect a read error. CDR3 nucleotides: TGCGCCAGCAGCCGGCCCCTAAACAATGAGCAATTCTTC. Translating it yields CASSRPLNNEQFF. The J gene is TRBJ2-1, the V gene TRBV23-1; D remains unclear. TRBV23-1 is assigned to the ORF class and has an uncertain function. There are 13 residues in the CDR3.